The clone carrying this TCR beta chain appeared a few times. What it binds is unknown. The PCR made use of 60 Vbeta and 13 Jbeta primers. Using immunoSEQ multiplex PCR, the repertoire was profiled, and TCRdb retains in-frame clones only, with some absent. The data show 90,000 to 140,000 clones, with 60% to 85% seen just once and approximately 1.3% held by the top ten. This specimen belongs to a study of cytomegalovirus exposure and HLA in healthy donors. Study-level points and caveats: Later genetic work tied a missense DCLRE1C variant to beta-chain V and J trimming.

Per germline, CDR1 LNHNV and CDR2 YYDKDF (reference sequence). Trimming shortened V by 1 base and J by 5 bases, and 18 bases separated the two germline ends. There are 16 residues in the CDR3. The chain links TRBV15 to TRBJ2-7; D possibly corresponds to TRBD2 (7 bases). The sequence was collected from a man aged 40-49 years in good health and CMV-seronegative. What was sequenced was PBMCs. The CDR3 bases are TGTGCCACCAGCAGAGTGGGGGCGGGGGCGATTCACGAGCAGTACTTC. Translated: CATSRVGAGAIHEQYF.